Only a few counts were recorded for the clone carrying this TCR beta chain. The antigen is not known. Use of 60 Vbeta and 13 Jbeta primers characterized the PCR. Method: immunoSEQ multiplex PCR; TCRdb's copy keeps in-frame clones and lacks some. The sample carries around 150,000 clones, over 60% recorded once. CDR1 and CDR2 from the germline V gene are MNHEY and SMNVEV (reference sequence). The CDR3 is 11 amino acids. V lost 8 bases and J lost 3; bases outside the gene matches: 0. The data were obtained in a study of cytomegalovirus exposure and HLA in healthy donors. General study findings and limits: Prior analysis indicated that the majority of TCR beta V segments exhibited productivity approximately 90% or approximately 30% of the time. High specificity and sensitivity for cytomegalovirus status were reported for the classifier.

The source of this sequence is a woman under 40 in good health and CMV-seronegative. The chain recombines TRBV27 with TRBJ2-7; 8 bases match TRBD1. The sample was PBMCs. The CDR3 nucleotides read TGTGCCAGCGGACAGGGCTACGAGCAGTACTTC. Amino acid sequence: CASGQGYEQYF.